The clone carrying this T cell receptor (beta chain) was seen at least ten times. Its cognate antigen is unknown. The length of the CDR3 is 14 residues. CDR1 is SEHNR and CDR2 is FQNEAQ in the germline V gene (reference sequence). Trimming pared 5 bases from V and 8 bases from J, leaving 15 bases between. This sample is drawn from a study of neurological immune-mediated disorders. Source material was 2 million unsorted PBMCs, stored at -80 °C in RNAlater. Notes on the study in general: None of the CDR3 amino acid sequences in expanded clones turned up in more than one subject, which points to private repertoires in all groups. Multiple sclerosis patients had less TCR clonal expansion than even healthy controls, unlike HTLV-1-associated myelopathy.

With 10-nucleotide random UMIs included, cDNA was synthesized by 5'RACE. Via MiXCR, TCRdb re-called the 5' RACE reads, giving one row per CDR3 protein. The sample includes 30,000 to 45,000 distinct CDR3 sequences, about 9.4% of them seen just once. The V call is TRBV7-9, the J call TRBJ1-4, with D perhaps matching TRBD1 (5 bases). Material for sequencing was PBMCs. This clonotype was obtained from a woman younger than 45 with HTLV-1-associated myelopathy (HAM/TSP). CDR3 in amino acids: CASSQDIQFEKLFF. CDR3 nucleotides: TGTGCCAGCAGCCAGGACATTCAGTTCGAAAAACTGTTTTTT. The variable domain in full, with the rest retrieved from reference TRBV7-9 and TRBJ1-4, is DTGVSQNPRHKITKRGQNVTFRCDPISEHNRLYWYRQTLGQGPEFLTYFQNEAQLEKSRLLSDRFSAERPKGSFSTLEIQRTEQGDSAMYLCASSQDIQFEKLFFGSGTQLSVL.